The source of this T cell receptor beta chain is a study of blood T cell repertoires in COVID-19. The CDR3 is made up of 15 amino acids. The V gene's germline CDR1 is SGHTS and CDR2 YDEGEE. V gave up 0 bases and J gave up 1 base, with 8 bases separating them. Method: immunoSEQ multiplex PCR; TCRdb's copy keeps in-frame clones and lacks some. The sample carries roughly 260,000 clones, 87% recorded once. The sequencing sample was made of peripheral blood. The chain is built from TRBV5-8 and TRBJ2-1, with D possibly being TRBD2 (7 bases). The clonotype was recovered from a woman aged 50 to 60 who had recovered from COVID-19. The CDR3 region has the DNA TGTGCCAGCAGCTTGGAGGGGGGGTCCTACAATGAGCAGTTCTTC. It yields the protein CASSLEGGSYNEQFF.